This TCR beta chain emerged from a study of PD-1 blockade in classical Hodgkin lymphoma. Study-level results: Baseline TCR diversity was reportedly lower in newly diagnosed patients than healthy donors. Complete responders started with a diversity level that resembled newly diagnosed patients at baseline. Only CD4+ TCR diversity, not CD8+, had risen significantly by C4D1.

This CDR3 has 15 residues. Per the germline V gene, CDR1 is MNHEY and CDR2 is SVGAGI. Trimming took 6 bases from V and 4 from J; bases not matched to a gene: 10. Brentuximab vedotin exposure varied, and every patient relapsed after autologous stem cell transplantation. Complete response, partial response or progressive disease made up the best responses. Profiling relied on immunoSEQ multiplex PCR, and the TCRdb table lists in-frame clones only, not all of them. Of about 29,000 clones listed, 70% to 85% were seen once; the top ten hold 3.5% to 4.5%. This clone has more than one count but fewer than ten. Antigen: not known.

The V call is TRBV6-5, the J call TRBJ2-3; 7 positions agree with TRBD2. Source: peripheral blood mononuclear cells (PBMCs), taken before the second cycle of nivolumab. This sequence originates from a human donor with classical Hodgkin lymphoma. The CDR3 loop is CASRKTAGVADTQYF. DNA for the CDR3: TGTGCCAGCAGAAAAACGGCGGGGGTGGCAGATACGCAGTATTTT.